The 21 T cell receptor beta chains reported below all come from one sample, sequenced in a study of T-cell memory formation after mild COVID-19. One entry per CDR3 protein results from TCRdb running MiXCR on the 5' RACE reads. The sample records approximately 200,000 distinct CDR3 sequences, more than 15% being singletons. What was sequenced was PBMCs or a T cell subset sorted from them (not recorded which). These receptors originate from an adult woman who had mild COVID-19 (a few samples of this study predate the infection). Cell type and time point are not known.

CDR3 region: CASSMIAARVYNEQFF. DNA of the CDR3: TGCGCCAGCAGTATGATAGCGGCGCGGGTCTACAATGAGCAGTTCTTC. This chain connects TRBV5-1 to TRBJ2-1, with D possibly TRBD2 on 6 matching bases. V lost 5 bases, J lost 3 bases, and 18 bases lay in between. Looked up from germline, CDR1 is SGHRS and CDR2 is YFSETQ. This CDR3 is 16 amino acids long.

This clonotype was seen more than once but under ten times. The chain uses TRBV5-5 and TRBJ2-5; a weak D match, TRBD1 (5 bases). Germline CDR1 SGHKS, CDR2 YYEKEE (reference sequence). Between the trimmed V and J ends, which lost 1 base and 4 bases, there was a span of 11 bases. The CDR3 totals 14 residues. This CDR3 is CASSLQGMGETQYF. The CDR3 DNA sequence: TGTGCCAGCAGCTTGCAGGGAATGGGAGAGACCCAGTACTTC.

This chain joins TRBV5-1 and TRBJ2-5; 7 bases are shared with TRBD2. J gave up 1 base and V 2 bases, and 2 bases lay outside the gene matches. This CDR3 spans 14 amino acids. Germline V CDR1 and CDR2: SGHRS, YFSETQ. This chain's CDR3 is CASSFIAGQETQYF. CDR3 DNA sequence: TGCGCCAGCAGCTTTATAGCGGGCCAAGAGACCCAGTACTTC. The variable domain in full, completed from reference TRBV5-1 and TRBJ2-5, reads KAGVTQTPRYLIKTRGQQVTLSCSPISGHRSVSWYQQTPGQGLQFLFEYFSETQRNKGNFPGRFSGRQFSNSRSEMNVSTLELGDSALYLCASSFIAGQETQYFGPGTRLLVL.

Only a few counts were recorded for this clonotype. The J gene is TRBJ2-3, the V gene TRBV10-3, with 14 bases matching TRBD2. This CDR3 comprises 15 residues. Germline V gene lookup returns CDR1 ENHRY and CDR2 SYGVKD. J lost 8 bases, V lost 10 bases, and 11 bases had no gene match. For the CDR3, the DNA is TGTGCCACCTTGGGGGGACTAGCGGGAGCGGGTACGCAGTATTTT. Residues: CATLGGLAGAGTQYF.

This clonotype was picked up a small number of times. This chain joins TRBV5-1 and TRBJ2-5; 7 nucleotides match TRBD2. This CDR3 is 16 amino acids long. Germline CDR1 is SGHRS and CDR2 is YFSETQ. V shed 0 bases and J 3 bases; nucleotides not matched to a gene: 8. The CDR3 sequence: CASSLGRGRGEETQYF. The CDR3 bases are TGCGCCAGCAGCTTGGGTCGCGGGAGAGGGGAAGAGACCCAGTACTTC.

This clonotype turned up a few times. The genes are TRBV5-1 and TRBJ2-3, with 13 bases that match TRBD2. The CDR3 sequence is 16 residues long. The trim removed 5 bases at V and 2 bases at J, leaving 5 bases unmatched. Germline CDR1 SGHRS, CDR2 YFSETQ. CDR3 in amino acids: CASSTGTSGTTDTQYF. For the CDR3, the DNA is TGCGCCAGCAGTACCGGGACTAGCGGGACCACAGATACGCAGTATTTT.

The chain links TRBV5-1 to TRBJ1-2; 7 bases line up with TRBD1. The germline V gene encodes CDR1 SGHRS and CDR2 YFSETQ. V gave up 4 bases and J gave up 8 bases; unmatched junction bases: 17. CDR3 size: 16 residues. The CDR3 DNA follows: TGCGCCAGCAGCGCAAGCCCTTGGACAGGCGGATTGGGCTACACCTTC. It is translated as CASSASPWTGGLGYTF.

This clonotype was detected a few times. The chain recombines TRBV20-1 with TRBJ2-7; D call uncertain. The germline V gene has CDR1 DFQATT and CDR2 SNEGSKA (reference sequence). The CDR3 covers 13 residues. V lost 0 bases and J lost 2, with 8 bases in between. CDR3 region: CSARDRLTYEQYF. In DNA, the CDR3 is TGCAGTGCTAGAGATCGTCTCACCTACGAGCAGTACTTC.

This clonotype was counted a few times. CDR3 protein: CASKGLAGGTDTQYF. CDR3 bases: TGTGCCAGCAAAGGACTAGCGGGGGGGACAGATACGCAGTATTTT. This sequence joins TRBV6-6 and TRBJ2-3, with 15 bases lining up with TRBD2. CDR3 length equals 15 residues. Germline-derived CDR1 and CDR2 are MNHNY and SVGAGI (reference sequence). Trimming took 7 bases from V and 3 from J; bases not matched to a gene: 2.

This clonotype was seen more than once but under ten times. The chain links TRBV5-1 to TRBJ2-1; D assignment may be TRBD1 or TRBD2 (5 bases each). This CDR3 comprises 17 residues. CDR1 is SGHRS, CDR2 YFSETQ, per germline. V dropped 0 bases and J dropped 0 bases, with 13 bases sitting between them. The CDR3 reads CASSLVRGLNSYNEQFF. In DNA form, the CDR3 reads TGCGCCAGCAGCTTGGTGAGGGGCCTTAACTCCTACAATGAGCAGTTCTTC. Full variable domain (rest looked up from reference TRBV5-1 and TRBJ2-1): KAGVTQTPRYLIKTRGQQVTLSCSPISGHRSVSWYQQTPGQGLQFLFEYFSETQRNKGNFPGRFSGRQFSNSRSEMNVSTLELGDSALYLCASSLVRGLNSYNEQFFGPGTRLTVL.

CDR3 in amino acids: CASSLHGGNGNTIYF. CDR3 coding DNA: TGTGCCAGCAGCCTGCATGGGGGGAATGGAAACACCATATATTTT. The genes are TRBV3-1 and TRBJ1-3, with TRBD1 as a possible D gene (5 bases). Trimming took 4 bases from V and 3 from J, leaving 13 bases between them. The CDR3 contains 15 residues. Germline CDR1 LGHDT, CDR2 YNNKEL (reference sequence).

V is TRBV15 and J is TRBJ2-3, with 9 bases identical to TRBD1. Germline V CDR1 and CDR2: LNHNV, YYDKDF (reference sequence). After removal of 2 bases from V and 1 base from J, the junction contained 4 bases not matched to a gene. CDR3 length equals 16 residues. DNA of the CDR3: TGTGCCACCAGCAGACTCCGGACAGGGGGCACAGATACGCAGTATTTT. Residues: CATSRLRTGGTDTQYF.

CDR3 region: CASSLSLRNEKLFF. The CDR3 nucleotides read TGTGCCAGCAGTTTATCCCTGCGGAATGAAAAACTGTTTTTT. This rearrangement joins TRBV27 to TRBJ1-4; D not certain. Deletions cut 0 bases from V and 5 bases from J, with 7 bases between. The germline gives CDR1 MNHEY, CDR2 SMNVEV (reference sequence). This CDR3 is built from 14 residues.

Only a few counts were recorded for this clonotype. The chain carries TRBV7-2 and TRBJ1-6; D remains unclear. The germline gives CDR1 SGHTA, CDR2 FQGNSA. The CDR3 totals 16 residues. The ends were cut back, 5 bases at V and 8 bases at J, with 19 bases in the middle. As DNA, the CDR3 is TGTGCCAGCAGCCGCCTAGGGTCCGGGTCGTATTCACCCCTCCACTTT. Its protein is CASSRLGSGSYSPLHF.

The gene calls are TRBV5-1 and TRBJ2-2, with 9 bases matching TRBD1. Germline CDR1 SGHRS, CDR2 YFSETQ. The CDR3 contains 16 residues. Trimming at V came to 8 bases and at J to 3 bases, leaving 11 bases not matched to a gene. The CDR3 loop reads CASKPQTGGYTGELFF. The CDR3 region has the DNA TGCGCCAGTAAGCCCCAAACAGGGGGCTACACCGGGGAGCTGTTTTTT.

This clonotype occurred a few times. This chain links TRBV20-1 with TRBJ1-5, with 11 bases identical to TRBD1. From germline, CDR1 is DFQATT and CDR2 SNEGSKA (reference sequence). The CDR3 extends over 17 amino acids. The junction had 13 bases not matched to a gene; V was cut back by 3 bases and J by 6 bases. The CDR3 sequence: CSASRGQGAVLGQPQHF. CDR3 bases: TGCAGTGCTAGTAGAGGACAGGGGGCGGTCCTGGGTCAGCCCCAGCATTTT.

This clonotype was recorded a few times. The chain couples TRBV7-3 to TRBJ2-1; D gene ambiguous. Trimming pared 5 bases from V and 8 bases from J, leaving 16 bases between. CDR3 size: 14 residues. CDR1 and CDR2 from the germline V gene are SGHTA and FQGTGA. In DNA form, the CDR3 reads TGTGCCAGCAGCCCGGCCCCACGATGGGATGAGCAGTTCTTC. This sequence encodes CASSPAPRWDEQFF.

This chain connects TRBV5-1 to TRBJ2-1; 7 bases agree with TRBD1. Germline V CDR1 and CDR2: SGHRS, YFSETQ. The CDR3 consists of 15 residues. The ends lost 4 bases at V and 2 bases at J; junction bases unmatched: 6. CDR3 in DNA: TGCGCCAGCAGCCCGACGGGACAGACCTACAATGAGCAGTTCTTC. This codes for CASSPTGQTYNEQFF.

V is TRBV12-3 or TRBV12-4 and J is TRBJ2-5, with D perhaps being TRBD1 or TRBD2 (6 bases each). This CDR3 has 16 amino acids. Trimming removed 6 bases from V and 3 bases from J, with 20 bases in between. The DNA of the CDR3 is TGTGCCAGCAGCCCGGGGGCCGGGATGTTAAAAGAGACCCAGTACTTC. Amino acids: CASSPGAGMLKETQYF.

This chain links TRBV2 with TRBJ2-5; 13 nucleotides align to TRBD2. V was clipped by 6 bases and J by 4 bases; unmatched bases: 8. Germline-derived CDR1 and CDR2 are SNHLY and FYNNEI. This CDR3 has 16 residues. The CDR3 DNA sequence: TGTGCCAGCAGCGCCAGACTAGCGGGAGGCCGAGAGACCCAGTACTTC. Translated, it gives CASSARLAGGRETQYF.

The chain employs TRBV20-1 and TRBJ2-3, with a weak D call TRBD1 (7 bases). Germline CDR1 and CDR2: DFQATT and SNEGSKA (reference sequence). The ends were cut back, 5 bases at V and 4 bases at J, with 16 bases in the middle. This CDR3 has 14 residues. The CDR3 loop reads CSAPRGARADTQYF. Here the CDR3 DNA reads TGCAGTGCTCCCAGGGGGGCTCGCGCAGATACGCAGTATTTT.